This record looks at one T cell receptor beta chain sequence and its context. Its target is not known. Trimming left V 2 bases short and J 0 bases short, with 8 bases between. There are 15 residues in the CDR3. The V gene's germline CDR1 is MNHNS and CDR2 SASEGT. The sample belongs to a study of T cell clones after liver transplantation. About the study: HCV positivity affected three of eight recipients; the rest lacked autoimmune or viral indications. Blood was drawn pre-transplant, before withdrawal, and after full or failed withdrawal. Without induction therapy, subjects received standard immunosuppression until 12-24 months post-transplant. Points from the study as a whole: Conclusions were preliminary, with small, heterogeneous patient groups.

Here immunoSEQ multiplex PCR was the method, and the copy in TCRdb shows in-frame clones only, minus some. In the table there are about 33,000 clones, around 94% of which are singletons. The chain carries TRBV6-1 and TRBJ1-3; the D is unclear. Sample: CD8+ T cells from blood, taken 12 months after liver transplant. The source is a human patient who received a liver transplant. Some of the T cells may derive from the graft donor. DNA for the CDR3: TGTGCCAGCAGTGAATGGGCCAGCTCTGGAAACACCATATATTTT. The encoded protein is CASSEWASSGNTIYF.